The 12 T cell receptor beta chains below all came from one sample that was sequenced in a study of blood T cell repertoires in COVID-19. Generated by immunoSEQ multiplex PCR, the TCRdb table keeps only in-frame clones and is missing some. Among 30,000 to 35,000 clones listed, 82% were seen once. The sequenced sample was peripheral blood. The origin of the receptors is a man older than 75 with active or convalescent COVID-19.

This clone came up once. J is TRBJ1-1 and V is TRBV3-1 (or the pseudogene TRBV3-2), with D uncertain. Trimming left V 4 bases short and J 3 bases short, with 12 bases between. Germline loops: CDR1 LGHDT, CDR2 YNNKEL (reference sequence). This CDR3 is built from 14 residues. The CDR3 sequence: CASSRAGPDTEAFF. The DNA of the CDR3 is TGTGCCAGCAGCCGTGCGGGTCCGGACACTGAAGCTTTCTTT.

The chain combines TRBV5-8 with TRBJ1-5; D not certain. CDR3 size: 13 residues. Germline lookup yields CDR1 SGHTS and CDR2 YDEGEE. Trimming took 2 bases from V and 4 from J, leaving 7 bases between them. The CDR3 protein is CASSLAVNQPQHF. Written as DNA, the CDR3 is TGTGCCAGCAGCTTAGCGGTTAATCAGCCCCAGCATTTT.

The chain links TRBV5-5 to TRBJ2-1, with TRBD2 identical over 8 bases. Germline loops: CDR1 SGHKS, CDR2 YYEKEE (reference sequence). The J segment lost 2 bases and the V segment lost 4 bases, leaving 8 bases of the junction unmatched. The CDR3 runs 16 residues. In nucleotides, the CDR3 is TGTGCCAGCAGCACCCTAGCGGGTGATGCCTACAATGAGCAGTTCTTC. Translated: CASSTLAGDAYNEQFF.

The chain links TRBV12-3 or TRBV12-4 to TRBJ2-1, with TRBD1 matching 8 bases. The CDR3 has 13 amino acids. The V and J ends lost 4 bases and 11 bases, in that order; junction bases with no gene match: 7. Here the CDR3 reads CASSSDREWQQFF. The CDR3 bases are TGTGCCAGCAGTTCGGACAGGGAATGGCAGCAGTTCTTC.

The rearrangement uses TRBV12-5 and TRBJ2-1; D perhaps matches TRBD1 (6 bases). This CDR3 spans 13 amino acids. In germline, CDR1 is LGHNT, CDR2 FRNRAP. With 6 bases removed from V and 5 bases from J, the gap between germline ends came to 11 bases. CDR3 region: CASGTQGNNEQFF. For the CDR3, the DNA is TGTGCTAGTGGAACCCAGGGGAACAATGAGCAGTTCTTC.

The chain couples TRBV7-9 to TRBJ2-7, with 8 bases matching TRBD2. J gave up 4 bases and V 5 bases, and 10 bases lay outside the gene matches. Looked up from germline, CDR1 is SEHNR and CDR2 is FQNEAQ (reference sequence). The CDR3 contains 15 residues. As DNA, the CDR3 is TGTGCCAGCAGCCCTCGGGGGCGGGAGGCGTACGAGCAGTACTTC. As protein: CASSPRGREAYEQYF.

This sequence joins TRBV24-1 and TRBJ1-5; 7 bases line up with TRBD1. Trimming cost V 3 bases and J 4 bases; bases outside gene matches: 11. The germline gives CDR1 KGHDR, CDR2 SFDVKD. The CDR3 length is 17 residues. The CDR3 nucleotides are TGTGCCACCAGTGATACCATGACAGGGCTTGGGAATCAGCCCCAGCATTTT. As protein: CATSDTMTGLGNQPQHF.

The gene calls are TRBV5-1 and TRBJ1-4; 9 bases line up with TRBD1. The length of the CDR3 is 15 residues. With 3 bases clipped from V and 7 bases from J, the junction kept 7 bases outside the gene matches. Germline CDR1 reads SGHRS; CDR2 reads YFSETQ. This chain's CDR3 is CASSSLDRGSEKLFF. Written as DNA, the CDR3 is TGCGCCAGCAGCTCACTGGACAGGGGTAGTGAAAAACTGTTTTTT.

This clone came up a few times. The V call is TRBV10-2, the J call TRBJ2-1; the match to TRBD2 covers 12 bases. This CDR3 has 13 amino acids. CDR1 WSHSY and CDR2 SAAADI come from the germline V gene. J gave up 9 bases and V 6 bases, and 3 bases lay outside the gene matches. Here the CDR3 reads CASRLAGGPEQFF. CDR3 DNA sequence: TGCGCCAGCAGGCTAGCGGGAGGGCCTGAGCAGTTCTTC.

The V gene is TRBV2, the J gene TRBJ1-5; D is unclear. Germline-derived CDR1 and CDR2 are SNHLY and FYNNEI. This CDR3 is built from 14 residues. V was shortened by 6 bases and J by 1 base, with 10 bases between the two germline ends. CDR3 in amino acids: CASRREGSNQPQHF. Written as DNA, the CDR3 is TGTGCCAGCAGGAGGGAAGGCAGCAATCAGCCCCAGCATTTT.

This chain uses TRBV9 with TRBJ2-1; 8 nucleotides agree with TRBD1. The CDR3 sequence is 14 residues long. From germline, CDR1 is SGDLS and CDR2 YYNGEE. Losses at the gene ends were 4 bases for V and 8 bases for J; bases not matched to a gene: 8. CDR3 DNA: TGTGCCAGCAGCCCGCTTGTGACAGGGGATGAGCAGTTCTTC. This translates into CASSPLVTGDEQFF.

V usage is TRBV6-5 and J usage is TRBJ2-1; TRBD2 might be the D (6 bases). The germline V gene has CDR1 MNHEY and CDR2 SVGAGI. This CDR3 region has 13 residues. Trimming removed 4 bases at V and 3 bases at J, with 7 bases between. The chain's CDR3 is CASSSSVYNEQFF. In DNA form, the CDR3 reads TGTGCCAGCAGTTCTAGCGTCTACAATGAGCAGTTCTTC.